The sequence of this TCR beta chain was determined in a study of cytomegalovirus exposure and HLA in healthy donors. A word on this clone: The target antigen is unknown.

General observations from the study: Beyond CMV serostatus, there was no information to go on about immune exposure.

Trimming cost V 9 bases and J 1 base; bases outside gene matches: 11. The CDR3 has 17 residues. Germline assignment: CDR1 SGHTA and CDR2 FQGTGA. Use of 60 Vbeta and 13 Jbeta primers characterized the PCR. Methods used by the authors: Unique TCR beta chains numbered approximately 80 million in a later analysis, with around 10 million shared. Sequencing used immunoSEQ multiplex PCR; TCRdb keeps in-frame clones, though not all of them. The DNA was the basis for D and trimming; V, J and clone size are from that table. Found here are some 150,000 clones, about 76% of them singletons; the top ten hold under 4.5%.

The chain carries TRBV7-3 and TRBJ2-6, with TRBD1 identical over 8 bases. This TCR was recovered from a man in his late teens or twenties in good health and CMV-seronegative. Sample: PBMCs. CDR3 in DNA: TGTGCCAGTTCCAGGGGGCGCGGCCAGTCTGGGGCCAACGTCCTGACTTTC. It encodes CASSRGRGQSGANVLTF.